Listed below are T cell receptor beta chains from one sample, sequenced in a study of OX40 agonist ivuxolimab in advanced cancers. Sequenced by immunoSEQ multiplex PCR; TCRdb stores in-frame clones only, minus some. Altogether around 50,000 clones are present, more than 65% being singletons, with the ten largest covering 1.5% to 2%. The sample was CD4+ or CD8+ T cells sorted from blood, taken in a trial of the OX40 agonist ivuxolimab. Receptor source: an adult with an advanced solid tumor such as melanoma, head and neck, liver or kidney cancer. The CDR3 runs from the conserved cysteine through the conserved F or W. D genes are given only for firm matches. Clone size is stated in some rows and not others, as once, few, many or a class when expanded.

j_gene | d_gene | v_gene | abundance | CDR3nt | CDR3aa
TRBJ1-2 | NA | TRBV6-5 | NA | TGTGCCAGCATGCCCGACACTTTCTATGGCTACACCTTC | CASMPDTFYGYTF
TRBJ2-1 | TRBD2 | TRBV7-3 | NA | TGTGCCAGCAGCCCGGGGACTAGCGGGGGTGAGCAGTTCTTC | CASSPGTSGGEQFF
TRBJ1-1 | NA | TRBV5-1 | NA | TGCGCCAGCAGCCCAAACCAGCGTGAAGCTTTCTTT | CASSPNQREAFF
TRBJ2-3 | NA | TRBV9 | few | TGTGCCAGCAGCGTAGGGGTCTATGCCACAGATACGCAGTATTTT | CASSVGVYATDTQYF
TRBJ2-7 | TRBD2 | TRBV4-2 | NA | TGTGCCAGCAGCCAAATTGGGACTAGCGGCTACGAGCAGTACTTC | CASSQIGTSGYEQYF
TRBJ1-2 | NA | TRBV11-2 | NA | TGTGCCAGCAGGTCGGACAGCAGTTATGGCTACACCTTC | CASRSDSSYGYTF
TRBJ2-5 | NA | TRBV6-5 | once | TGTGCCAGCAGTTCGCAGGGCCGCCAAGAGACCCAGTACTTC | CASSSQGRQETQYF
TRBJ2-1 | TRBD2 | TRBV14 | once | TGTGCCAGCTCCCCCCCGGGACTAGCGAACAATGAGCAGTTCTTC | CASSPPGLANNEQFF
TRBJ2-7 | TRBD1 | TRBV7-2 | NA | TGTGCCAGCAGCGTTCAGGGGGCGGCCTCCTACGAGCAGTACTTC | CASSVQGAASYEQYF
TRBJ1-6 | NA | TRBV4-3 | medium-sized | TGCGCCAGCAGCCAAGATGGTTCGGGGTTGAGGGCACCCCTCCACTTT | CASSQDGSGLRAPLHF
TRBJ1-1 | TRBD1 | TRBV30 | medium-sized | TGTGCCTGGGACAGGGCCAAGGGCACTGAAGCTTTCTTT | CAWDRAKGTEAFF
TRBJ1-1 | NA | TRBV27 | few | TGTGCCAGCAGGGGGATTACCTTGAACACTGAAGCTTTCTTT | CASRGITLNTEAFF
TRBJ2-5 | TRBD1 | TRBV29-1 | NA | TGCAGCGCAGCGGACAGGCCATTCCAAGAGACCCAGTACTTC | CSAADRPFQETQYF
TRBJ2-1 | NA | TRBV4-3 | NA | TGCGCCAGCAGCCAAGGAACTCAATCTAGCCGGGGGGAGCAGTTCTTC | CASSQGTQSSRGEQFF
TRBJ1-1 | NA | TRBV6-6 | NA | TGTGCCAGCAGTTCCAGGGGGAACACTGAAGCTTTCTTT | CASSSRGNTEAFF
TRBJ2-1 | TRBD2 | TRBV7-2 | NA | TGTGCCAGCAGCGCCCGACTAGCCCGCGAGCAGTTCTTC | CASSARLAREQFF
TRBJ2-2 | NA | TRBV4-3 | NA | TGCGCCAGCAGCCAATCGGGGAGTTACACCGGGGAGCTGTTTTTT | CASSQSGSYTGELFF
TRBJ1-3 | NA | TRBV7-6 | NA | TGTGCCAGCGGGGGGACCGGAGGGCCGACAGTCTCTGGAAACACCATATATTTT | CASGGTGGPTVSGNTIYF
TRBJ2-7 | NA | TRBV7-9 | NA | TGTGCCAGCAGCTTAGCGGGGGAGCAGTACTTC | CASSLAGEQYF
TRBJ1-2 | NA | TRBV6-6 | NA | TGTGCCAGCACCAGAAATGCGAGAAACTATGGCTACACCTTC | CASTRNARNYGYTF
TRBJ1-2 | TRBD1 | TRBV5-1 | NA | TGCGCCAGCAGCTTGGGGGGACAGGGAGATGGCTACACCTTC | CASSLGGQGDGYTF
TRBJ2-7 | TRBD1 | TRBV7-9 | NA | TGTGCCAGCAGCCTTGGACAGGGAGGTGGGTACTTCGCTGACGAGCAGTACTTC | CASSLGQGGGYFADEQYF
TRBJ1-4 | NA | TRBV7-2 | NA | TGTGCCAGCAGCGGGAATTCAGGGAGTGGAAATGAAAAACTGTTTTTT | CASSGNSGSGNEKLFF
TRBJ2-7 | NA | TRBV6-5 | NA | TGTGCCAGCAGGGACCGGGGCCGGAGCTCCTACGAGCAGTACTTC | CASRDRGRSSYEQYF
TRBJ2-1 | NA | TRBV4-3 | once | TGCGCCAGCAGCCTAGGGGTCCAGGACGGGTACGAATTCTTC | CASSLGVQDGYEFF
TRBJ2-1 | TRBD2 | TRBV5-1 | few | TGCGCCAGCAGGCGGACCGGGACTAGCTCCTACAATGAGCAGTTCTTC | CASRRTGTSSYNEQFF
TRBJ2-7 | NA | TRBV5-1 | NA | TGCGCCAGCAGCTTGGACCCCGGGGCCACCTACGAGCAGTACTTC | CASSLDPGATYEQYF
TRBJ2-1 | TRBD2 | TRBV28 | NA | TGTGCCAGCAGCGCCCCGGGACTAGCGGGAGCATCCGAGCAGTTCTTC | CASSAPGLAGASEQFF
TRBJ1-3 | NA | TRBV7-2 | NA | TGTGCCAGCAGCTTAGCACCGCGCTCTGGAAACACCATATATTTT | CASSLAPRSGNTIYF
TRBJ2-3 | NA | TRBV4-3 | NA | TGCGCCAGCAGCCAAGGTAACAGGGAGGCAGATACGCAGTATTTT | CASSQGNREADTQYF
TRBJ2-1 | NA | TRBV9 | NA | TGTGCCAGCAGCGTGGGTCCAGACGGTCTGTTCTTC | CASSVGPDGLFF
TRBJ1-5 | TRBD1 | TRBV2 | NA | TGTGCCAGCGGGCGGACAGGGAATGGCAATCAGCCCCAGCATTTT | CASGRTGNGNQPQHF
TRBJ2-3 | NA | TRBV19 | once | TGTGCCAGTAGTCTTAACAGGGACCCAGATACGCAGTATTTT | CASSLNRDPDTQYF
TRBJ2-7 | TRBD1 | TRBV27 | NA | TGTGCCAGCAGGGTGGCCGGACAGGAAGGCGAGCAGTACTTC | CASRVAGQEGEQYF
TRBJ2-4 | TRBD2 | TRBV11-2 | NA | TGTGCCAGCAGCTTGGACCCCGGGGGGAATGCCAAAAACATTCAGTACTTC | CASSLDPGGNAKNIQYF